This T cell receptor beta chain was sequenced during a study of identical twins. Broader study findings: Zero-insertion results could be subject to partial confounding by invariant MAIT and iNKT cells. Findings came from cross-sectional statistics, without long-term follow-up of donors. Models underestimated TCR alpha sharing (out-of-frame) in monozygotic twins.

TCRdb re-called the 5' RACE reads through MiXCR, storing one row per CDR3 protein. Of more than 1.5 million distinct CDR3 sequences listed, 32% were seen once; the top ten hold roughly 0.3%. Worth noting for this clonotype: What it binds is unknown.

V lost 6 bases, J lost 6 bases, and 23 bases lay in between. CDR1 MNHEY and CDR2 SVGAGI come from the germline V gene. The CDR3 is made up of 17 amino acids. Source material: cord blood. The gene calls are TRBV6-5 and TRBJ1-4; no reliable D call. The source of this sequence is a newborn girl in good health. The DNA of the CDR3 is TGTGCCAGCAGCCGCACGTGGACGGGCTCTTCGGATGAAAAACTGTTTTTT. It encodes CASSRTWTGSSDEKLFF.